This T cell receptor (beta chain) emerged from a study of CD8 T cells in Susac syndrome. Study overall: The Susac syndrome patients were therapy-naive, on corticosteroids, or on intravenous immunoglobulin alone at blood draw.

Study-wide findings and caveats: It was acknowledged in the study that its TCR sequencing and HLA analysis involved a relatively small number of individuals.

Of note for this clonotype: Its antigen is unidentified.

Random hexamers primed reverse transcription of about 0.5 to 1 ug RNA. TCRdb passed the immunoSEQ multiplex PCR reads through MiXCR, listing each CDR3 protein once. The sample comprises about 200,000 distinct CDR3 sequences, more than 85% of which are singletons, and about 0.1% rests with the top ten. CD8+ and CD4+ blood T cells underwent TCR beta sequencing. There are 17 residues in the CDR3. The germline CDR1 and CDR2 sequences are LNHDA and SQIVND (reference sequence). Trimming took 0 bases from V and 0 from J, leaving 15 bases between them. The receptor's source is a human donor with Susac syndrome. The specimen was CD4+ T cells from PBMCs. The rearrangement joins TRBV19 to TRBJ2-7, with D possibly matching TRBD2 (6 bases). The CDR3 loop reads CASSIERSGHRSYEQYF. The CDR3 DNA reads as TGTGCCAGTAGTATAGAACGAAGCGGGCACCGCTCCTACGAGCAGTACTTC.